A single sample gave rise to the 7 T cell receptor beta chains below, sequenced in a study of blood T cell repertoires in COVID-19. The protocol was immunoSEQ multiplex PCR, while the TCRdb copy is restricted to in-frame clones and leaves out a portion. Of 150,000 to 200,000 clones in the sample, around 89% were seen once. Sequenced sample: peripheral blood. Receptors were obtained from a man aged 50 to 60 with acute or convalescent COVID-19.

This CDR3 reads CASSLTQGGEQYF. In nucleotides, the CDR3 is TGTGCCAGCAGTCTAACACAGGGTGGGGAGCAGTACTTC. This sequence joins TRBV6-5 and TRBJ2-7, with D maybe TRBD1 (6 bases). The CDR3 sequence is 13 residues long. Per the germline V gene, CDR1 is MNHEY and CDR2 is SVGAGI. Trimming stripped 5 bases from V and 7 bases from J, with 15 bases between.

This clone was detected once. V is TRBV27 and J is TRBJ1-3; 9 nucleotides line up with TRBD1. Unmatched junction bases numbered 9, after V lost 6 bases and J lost 3 bases. The germline gives CDR1 MNHEY, CDR2 SMNVEV (reference sequence). The CDR3 loop spans 16 amino acids. The CDR3 spells CASSRSGTGFGNTIYF. Here the CDR3 DNA reads TGTGCCAGCAGCCGATCCGGGACAGGGTTTGGAAACACCATATATTTT.

The rearrangement joins TRBV28 to TRBJ1-1, with a tentative D call TRBD1 (5 bases). This CDR3 region has 15 residues. The V gene's germline CDR1 is MDHEN and CDR2 SYDVKM. Trimming removed 2 bases at V and 0 bases at J, with 10 bases between. The CDR3 region is CASSLAPGLNTEAFF. The CDR3 region has the DNA TGTGCCAGCAGTTTAGCACCAGGGCTGAACACTGAAGCTTTCTTT. The full variable domain, in which reference TRBV28 and TRBJ1-1 provide the parts outside the CDR3, is DVKVTQSSRYLVKRTGEKVFLECVQDMDHENMFWYRQDPGLGLRLIYFSYDVKMKEKGDIPEGYSVSREKKERFSLILESASTNQTSMYLCASSLAPGLNTEAFFGQGTRLTVV.

The genes are TRBV5-8 and TRBJ2-7; possible D gene TRBD1, 5 bases. The CDR3 loop spans 15 amino acids. Trimming stripped 3 bases from V and 0 bases from J, with 13 bases between. CDR1 SGHTS and CDR2 YDEGEE come from the germline V gene. Here the CDR3 reads CASSYRRPISYEQYF. The CDR3 bases are TGTGCCAGCAGCTACAGGCGGCCCATCTCCTACGAGCAGTACTTC.

The chain joins TRBV28 to TRBJ1-2, with D unresolved. Trimming left V 3 bases short and J 4 bases short, with 6 bases between. Germline values: CDR1 MDHEN, CDR2 SYDVKM. CDR3 length: 12 amino acids. The CDR3 sequence is CASSFGLYGYTF. CDR3 DNA: TGTGCCAGCAGTTTTGGACTCTATGGCTACACCTTC.

The CDR3 coding sequence is TGTGCCAGCAGCTGGTACGGGAGATCGAACACCGGGGAGCTGTTTTTT. Encoded protein: CASSWYGRSNTGELFF. This chain uses TRBV7-9 with TRBJ2-2; the D gene is possibly TRBD2 (6 bases). V was pared by 4 bases and J by 0 bases, with 12 bases between. Germline V lookup: CDR1 SEHNR, CDR2 FQNEAQ (reference sequence). There are 16 residues in the CDR3.

The count of this clone is one. The gene calls are TRBV4-2 and TRBJ2-5, with D perhaps matching TRBD2 (5 bases). The CDR3 has 14 residues. CDR1 and CDR2 (germline): LGHNA, YNFKEQ. V lost 0 bases, J lost 4 bases, and 9 bases lay in between. The CDR3 DNA reads TGTGCCAGCAGCCAAGAACTCGGAGGAGAGACCCAGTACTTC. This sequence encodes CASSQELGGETQYF.